The rows below give T cell receptor beta chains drawn from one sample of a study of blood T cell repertoires in COVID-19. Data came from immunoSEQ multiplex PCR; TCRdb stores just in-frame clones and leaves some out. Of 220,000 or so clones listed, about 81% are singletons. The sample taken for sequencing was peripheral blood. Source of these receptors: a woman over 75 with COVID-19, enrolled during active disease. CDR3s include the opening cysteine and the closing phenylalanine or tryptophan. D genes are given only for firm matches. A clone size is listed for some rows: how often the clone was seen (once, few, many), or a class if it is expanded.

v_call	clone_size	j_call	d_call	cdr3_nt	cdr3_aa
TRBV28	NA	TRBJ2-1	NA	TGTGCCAGCAGTTCCGGGTCTTACAATGAGCAGTTCTTC	CASSSGSYNEQFF
TRBV3-1/TRBV3-2	NA	TRBJ2-3	NA	TGTGCCAGCAGCCCTACCTCCAGGGGAAATACGCAGTATTTT	CASSPTSRGNTQYF
TRBV12-3/TRBV12-4	NA	TRBJ1-2	NA	TGTGCCAGCAGTTCGAGTGCGCGCGGCTACACCTTC	CASSSSARGYTF
TRBV12-5	NA	TRBJ2-5	TRBD2	TGTGCTAGTGGTTTGGGACTAGCGGGGGCGTCGGAGACCCAGTACTTC	CASGLGLAGASETQYF
TRBV20-1	NA	TRBJ1-2	NA	TGCAGTGCTAATCTAAACTATGGCTACACCTTC	CSANLNYGYTF
TRBV6-5	NA	TRBJ2-3	NA	TGTGCCAGCAGTACAGGGTTCAGCACAGATACGCAGTATTTT	CASSTGFSTDTQYF
TRBV6-2/TRBV6-3	NA	TRBJ1-1	NA	TGTGCCAGCAGTTATTTGGCTTTGACAGGTCGGCCGAACACTGAAGCTTTCTTT	CASSYLALTGRPNTEAFF
TRBV7-2	NA	TRBJ2-7	NA	TGTGCCAGCAGCTTAGGGACTAACGTTCGGTACTTC	CASSLGTNVRYF
TRBV7-3	NA	TRBJ2-5	NA	TGTGCCAGCAGCTTACAGGCTAGTGGGGCCCCATGGCAAGAGACCCAGTACTTC	CASSLQASGAPWQETQYF
TRBV30	NA	TRBJ1-4	TRBD1	TGTGCCTGGCAACAGGGGAAGGCAACTAATGAAAAACTGTTTTTT	CAWQQGKATNEKLFF
TRBV18	NA	TRBJ1-2	NA	TGTGCCAGCTCACCTCAACCTATTTATGGCTACACCTTC	CASSPQPIYGYTF
TRBV7-3	NA	TRBJ2-7	TRBD2	TGTGCCAGCAGCTTGACTAGCGGGGGGATCTACGAGCAGTACTTC	CASSLTSGGIYEQYF
TRBV12-3/TRBV12-4	few	TRBJ2-1	TRBD1	TGTGCCAGCAGTTCGGGACAGACAAGAGAGCAGTTCTTC	CASSSGQTREQFF
TRBV3-1/TRBV3-2	once	TRBJ2-7	NA	TGTGCCAGCAGCAGGGAGACCTACGAGCAGTACTTC	CASSRETYEQYF
TRBV6-5	NA	TRBJ1-2	TRBD1	TGTGCCAGCAGTCAACAGGGGGGATATGGCTACACCTTC	CASSQQGGYGYTF
TRBV24-1	NA	TRBJ2-3	NA	TGTGCCACCAGTGAACGGACCCCAGGGGCGGATACGCAGTATTTT	CATSERTPGADTQYF
TRBV18	NA	TRBJ2-7	NA	TGTGCCAGCTCACCCCTCGGGGGGACATCCTACGAGCAGTACTTC	CASSPLGGTSYEQYF
TRBV6-6	NA	TRBJ2-3	NA	TGTGCCAGCACTTTGACCCGGGGGAGCACAGATACGCAGTATTTT	CASTLTRGSTDTQYF
TRBV7-2	NA	TRBJ1-3	TRBD1	TGTGCCAGCAGCATGACAGGGAGGAGAAACACCATATATTTT	CASSMTGRRNTIYF
TRBV15	few	TRBJ1-2	NA	TGTGCCACCGCCCCGGCGCAGGGGCACTATGGCTACACCTTC	CATAPAQGHYGYTF
TRBV30	NA	TRBJ1-6	TRBD1	TGTGCCTGGAGCCGGGACAGTTTGACCCTCCACTTT	CAWSRDSLTLHF
TRBV7-2	NA	TRBJ2-3	TRBD2	TGTGCCAGCAGCGCAAGGCCTCGAGGACTAGCGGGAGTGGGTACGCAGTATTTT	CASSARPRGLAGVGTQYF
TRBV6-6	few	TRBJ1-2	TRBD1	TGTGCCAGTGGGACAGGGGAGTTCTACACCTTC	CASGTGEFYTF
TRBV10-3	NA	TRBJ1-4	NA	TGTGCCATCAGTGACAGGGCGGAAAAACTGTTTTTT	CAISDRAEKLFF
TRBV7-3	NA	TRBJ1-1	NA	TGTGCCAGCAGCTTAGGGCCCCCGGGAACGATGAACACTGAAGCTTTCTTT	CASSLGPPGTMNTEAFF
TRBV6-5	NA	TRBJ1-2	NA	TGTGCCAGCAGAAATCAGGGCGGGAATGGCTACACCTTC	CASRNQGGNGYTF
TRBV5-6	NA	TRBJ2-2	NA	TGTGCCAGCAGCTTGGTCCACGGGGAGCTGTTTTTT	CASSLVHGELFF
TRBV30	NA	TRBJ1-1	NA	TGTGCCTGGAGCCCACGCACGGGTGTGGGGAGGACTGAAGCTTTCTTT	CAWSPRTGVGRTEAFF
TRBV6-6	NA	TRBJ2-5	NA	TGTGCCAGCAGGGGGAGCGGGTTTATCGGAGAGACCCAGTACTTC	CASRGSGFIGETQYF
TRBV5-8	NA	TRBJ1-5	TRBD1	TGTGCCAGCAGCTTGGGGGACAGACGAGATCAGCCCCAGCATTTT	CASSLGDRRDQPQHF
TRBV30	once	TRBJ1-1	NA	TGTGCCTGGAGTACTCGGCCCTTCGGGACTGAAGCTTTCTTT	CAWSTRPFGTEAFF
TRBV4-1	NA	TRBJ1-4	NA	TGCGCCAGCAGCCAAGAGGCACGAGGCCACATTGAAAAACTGTTTTTT	CASSQEARGHIEKLFF
TRBV5-1	NA	TRBJ1-1	TRBD1	TGCGCCAGCAGCCCCCGACAGGGCGTTAAGAACACTGAAGCTTTCTTT	CASSPRQGVKNTEAFF
TRBV3-1/TRBV3-2	NA	TRBJ2-1	NA	TGTGCCAGCAGCTCCCCGGGACTTCGGGTTAATGAGCAGTTCTTC	CASSSPGLRVNEQFF
TRBV24-1	NA	TRBJ2-3	TRBD2	TGTGCCACCAGCAGGACTAGCTGGGATACGCAGTATTTT	CATSRTSWDTQYF
TRBV5-1	many	TRBJ2-3	TRBD2	TGCGCCAGCAGCGAGCGGGCGGGGGGTACAGATACGCAGTATTTT	CASSERAGGTDTQYF
TRBV2	NA	TRBJ2-1	TRBD1	TGTGCCAGCAGTGGAAGGGACAGGGGAAACAATGAGCAGTTCTTC	CASSGRDRGNNEQFF
TRBV7-2	NA	TRBJ1-5	NA	TGTGCCAGCAGCCCAGGGGGCAATCAGCCCCAGCATTTT	CASSPGGNQPQHF
TRBV3-1/TRBV3-2	NA	TRBJ2-7	NA	TGTGCCAGCAGCCCTCCCGGGGGACTCTCCTACGAGCAGTACTTC	CASSPPGGLSYEQYF
TRBV30	NA	TRBJ1-5	NA	TGTGCCTGGAGTGAGCAGGTTTTAGGGCCCCAGCATTTT	CAWSEQVLGPQHF
TRBV11-3	few	TRBJ1-1	NA	TGTGCCAGCAGCTACCGAGGGACAATGCACACTGAAGCTTTCTTT	CASSYRGTMHTEAFF
TRBV5-6	NA	TRBJ2-2	NA	TGTGCCAGCAGCGTCGAGCGAACCGGGGAGCTGTTTTTT	CASSVERTGELFF
TRBV30	NA	TRBJ1-1	NA	TGTGCCTGGAGACGGACAGAGAACACTGAAGCTTTCTTT	CAWRRTENTEAFF
TRBV6-5	NA	TRBJ1-2	NA	TGTGCCAGCAGTCTTATCCAGAACTATGGCTACACCTTC	CASSLIQNYGYTF
TRBV24-1	NA	TRBJ2-3	TRBD2	TGTGCCACCAGTAGCGGGGGGGGCACAGATACGCAGTATTTT	CATSSGGGTDTQYF
TRBV27	NA	TRBJ1-1	NA	TGTGCCAGCACCTCTTCTGCAGGGACTGAAGCTTTCTTT	CASTSSAGTEAFF